One sample yielded the 2 T cell receptor beta chains listed below, sequenced in a study of early stage breast cancer tumors. Profiling relied on immunoSEQ multiplex PCR, and the TCRdb table lists in-frame clones only, not all of them. The table records under 35,000 clones, roughly 86% of them present only once. The sample taken for sequencing was blood. Receptor source: a person aged 45-65 years with breast cancer.

The chain links TRBV29-1 to TRBJ1-2; D is ambiguous. The V and J ends lost 1 base and 1 base respectively, with 13 bases between them. The CDR3 has 15 residues. The germline gives CDR1 SQVTM, CDR2 ANQGSEA. The CDR3 sequence: CSVEGDHEGNYGYTF. The CDR3 coding sequence is TGCAGCGTTGAAGGCGACCACGAAGGTAACTATGGCTACACCTTC.

The chain carries TRBV11-2 and TRBJ2-7; 9 bases line up with TRBD1. This CDR3 spans 13 amino acids. The germline CDR1 and CDR2 sequences are SGHAT and FQNNGV. V lost 7 bases, J lost 6 bases, and 7 bases stayed unmatched. The CDR3 sequence: CASNPGQGGEQYF. The CDR3 coding sequence is TGTGCCAGCAACCCGGGACAGGGTGGCGAGCAGTACTTC.